The following is a T cell receptor beta chain sequence with its context. Its antigen specificity is not known. Base-call qualities are not available, and no considerably larger clone is one nucleotide away. The data were taken from a study of cytomegalovirus exposure and HLA in healthy donors (dated by TCRdb to 2017 to 2019). At the level of the whole study: An earlier analysis of several hundred of the donors reported around 280 Gb of sequence data and roughly 120 million unique TCR beta sequences obtained from around 190 million T cells. Roughly 300 gigabases of sequencing data and approximately 80 million unique TCR sequences were included in an early release covering 550 to 650 HLA-typed donors. Of the 398 genotyped donors, over 70% fell in the genetic ancestry cluster associated with self-reported Caucasian donors. The study was designed to test whether signatures of past pathogen exposure could be identified by cataloging public T cell receptors. The study profiled the T cell repertoires of fewer than 850 subjects by immunosequencing and related them to cytomegalovirus serostatus. A separate validation cohort of roughly 130 different subjects was used in addition to the approximately 610-subject first cohort. To predict cytomegalovirus infection status, the study brought together high-throughput TCR immunosequencing, statistical association of individual TCRs with disease status, and machine learning. To study patterns of TCR occurrence, a later analysis re-analyzed previously published TCR beta repertoires from 550 to 800 donors and added high-resolution HLA genotyping. Rather than using new phenotypic data, the later analysis identified candidate immune exposures from TCR beta sequences and from how often those sequences occurred across donors. An earlier analysis of fewer than 700 of the donors applied high-throughput TCR beta sequencing to assess whether each TCR beta V gene segment acted as functional or pseudogenic. Donor age, sex, ethnicity and CMV serostatus were collected together with the repertoire data. A later genetic analysis used genome-wide SNP genotypes for about 60% of the roughly 700 donors, treating that subset as a discovery cohort. All discovery cohort repertoires had been generated using a single sequencing platform. Both class I and class II loci were covered by HLA typing, at four-digit resolution. The number of typed donors differed by locus: about 620-640 for A, B, C, DRB1 and DQB1; 500 to 550 for DQA1; 600 to 610 for DPA1; and about 450 for DPB1. Because of strong linkage in the cohort, 4 to 6 DR-DQ haplotypes were treated as single units for association and clustering. On average, approximately 250,000 unique TCR beta nucleotide sequences were sequenced per donor among 350 to 400 genotyped donors of the cohort, with 15% to 20% of those sequences being non-productive.

What the research found in general, with its limitations: Linkage disequilibrium might explain the correlated functional status among segregating V segments, but an unknown experimental factor could not be excluded. HLA typing was unavailable for some donors at each locus, so association tests used only the typed subset. According to a later genetic analysis, donors in an Asian-associated ancestry cluster had fewer N-insertions in productive TCRs than the roughly 670-donor mean. The sequencing pipeline was judged likely to have produced a cluster of highly shared sequence variants as a technical artifact. Most TCR sequences were observed very rarely across donors, whereas some public TCRs were present in many individuals. The cohort was sequenced for TCR beta chains only, and without alpha or paired-chain data the features that could be detected were limited. Several of the top co-occurrence clusters appeared to be linked to parvovirus B19, influenza, CMV and Epstein-Barr virus, according to a later analysis. A total of fewer than 200 TCR beta chains were listed by the study as associated with cytomegalovirus. When HLA alleles, especially DR and DQ, strongly co-occurred, TCR associations were difficult to assign to individual alleles. Cytomegalovirus status was reported to be diagnosed by the classifier with high specificity and sensitivity in both the original and validation cohorts. Sequencing depth was assumed to be roughly uniform across donors in the presence/absence analyses, though that assumption may not hold. A further reported finding was that TCR beta sequences accurately predicted the HLA-A and HLA-B alleles for most subjects in the first cohort. A later genetic analysis associated a missense DCLRE1C variant with V-gene and J-gene trimming of TCR beta chains, and an independent cohort replicated the association. According to a later analysis, TCR association rates differed among HLA loci, with DRB1 alleles showing the most associated TCRs and HLA-C alleles showing the fewest. Some IMGT-functional V segments, including TRBV6-2 and TRBV6-3, could not be told apart with the 87-base-pair reads, so those segments were excluded. According to a later analysis, most CMV-associated TCR beta chains appeared to be HLA-restricted, and the HLA associations seemed to be driven largely by CMV exposure. Immune exposure information for the cohort was limited to CMV serostatus. In a later analysis, HLA-associated TCR beta chains showed more clonal expansion and lower generation probabilities than non-associated chains that were equally common. Over 15 rarely observed V segments, including chromosome 9 orphons, were excluded from the earlier analysis of several hundred of the donors because counts were too low. A few of the identified cytomegalovirus-associated TCR beta chains were confirmed in vitro to be specific for cytomegalovirus antigens. According to the authors, the approach could potentially be generalized to other disease states and immunological phenotypes. Broadly in line with IMGT annotations, most TCR beta V segments showed up in productive rearrangements about 87% or about 30% of the time in an earlier analysis of several hundred of the donors. A later analysis associated roughly 17,000 TCR beta sequences with specific HLA alleles at a false discovery rate of 0.05.

From the cysteine through the phenylalanine, the CDR3 covers 14 amino acids. Only CDR3 DNA remains: 42 bases, in frame from the first base. CDR1 and CDR2, looked up from the germline V gene, are SGHTA and FQGNSA. V loses 7 bases, J loses 4 bases, and the germline ends lie 14 bases apart. In total, just over 650 healthy bone marrow donors made up the cohort. At the time of sampling, every cohort member was nominally healthy, though immune exposures that went unrecorded were likely present. The donor tested CMV seronegative, placing the donor among the approximately 400 seronegative members of the cohort. A peripheral blood sample was collected from each donor, and TCR beta sequencing was performed on peripheral blood mononuclear cells. Genomic DNA extraction from the blood cell samples was performed with the Qiagen DNeasy Blood Extraction Kit. Libraries were constructed by the immunoSEQ multiplex PCR assay. A mixture of 60 forward primers for TCR Vbeta segments and 13 reverse primers for TCR Jbeta segments was used in the multiplex PCR. The CDR3 region of rearranged TCR beta genes was amplified from genomic DNA by a multiplex PCR assay. Amplified TCR beta libraries were sequenced as 87-base-pair reads on the Illumina HiSeq System. The study's own analysis went as follows. A later analysis counted around 72 million unique TCR beta chains across the 670 or so repertoires, and 9.5 million to 11 million of these chains were shared by at least two donors. A nearest-neighbor algorithm error-corrected the raw reads and collapsed the reads into unique sequences, merging closely related sequences to remove PCR and sequencing errors. CDR3 sequences were aligned to IMGT reference sequences to assign V, D and J gene segments. Each retained sequence needed at least a six-nucleotide match to both a V gene segment and a J gene segment. A rearrangement counted as productive if the CDR3 had no stop codons and remained in frame with V and J, and every other rearrangement counted as non-productive. Following IMGT convention, CDR3 was defined as the stretch from the second conserved V-encoded cysteine up to the conserved J-encoded phenylalanine. Sequences without an unambiguous match to a single V gene segment were excluded from the earlier analysis of about 640 of the donors. In an earlier analysis of approximately 590 of the donors, V segments were called functional above 56.7% productive rearrangements and were called segregating when the between-donor standard deviation exceeded 5%. A statistical classification framework was built to diagnose cytomegalovirus status from the catalog of TCR beta chain sequences. In a later analysis, V and J genes were assigned by comparing TCR nucleotide sequences against IMGT/GENE-DB human TR gene sequences. A later analysis assigned CDR3 sequences and most-parsimonious VDJ recombination scenarios with the TCRdist pipeline. A later analysis defined each TCR beta chain by its CDR3 amino acid sequence plus V-gene family, and excluded reads lacking a unique V-gene family. In a later analysis, 450 to 600 highly shared, low-generation-probability nucleotide sequences were removed to address suspected cross-contamination and a sequencing artifact. A later analysis calculated a clonal expansion index for each public chain from normalized within-repertoire ranks of inferred template counts. Generation probabilities in a later analysis came from a VDJ recombination model fitted to out-of-frame rearrangements, and those results were checked against IGoR. In a later analysis, hypergeometric tests were used to score TCR-TCR, TCR-HLA and TCR-CMV co-occurrence, with a repertoire-size bias correction applied to TCR pairs. To estimate false discovery rates, a later analysis permuted the HLA or CMV assignments 20 times. In a later analysis, co-occurring TCRs were grouped using DBSCAN, and TCRdist sequence similarity was added for clustering within HLA-allele-positive subsets. Repertoires with fewer than 30,000 or more than 120,000 public chains were left out of co-occurrence clustering, as were about five repertoires with anomalous nucleotide sharing. As stored in TCRdb, this immuneACCESS dataset retains in-frame rearrangements with V and J assigned. A fraction of the clones does not appear; measured against another copy, unresolved V genes explain less than half of the discrepancy, and the remainder lacks a known reason. The V and J calls and clone size are taken from that table; D and trimming were inferred from the DNA. For this sample the table gives 120,000 to 150,000 clones, of which around 86% were detected only once. The top ten clones comprise roughly 2.9% of the sample.

The sequence derives from a woman in her thirties in good health and CMV-seronegative. In this chain, TRBV7-2 is recombined with TRBJ1-5, with the identity of the D gene unclear. Sequencing was carried out using PBMCs. The nucleotides are TGTGCCAGCACCCCCGACGGGTTAAATCAGCCCCAGCATTTT. It translates to CASTPDGLNQPQHF.